The clone carrying this T cell receptor beta chain was observed a handful of times. The target antigen is unknown. CDR1 is LGHNA and CDR2 is YSLEER in the germline V gene. This CDR3 comprises 14 residues. V was trimmed by 3 bases and J by 6 bases, leaving 15 bases between them. This record comes from a study of T cells after yellow fever vaccination. Study-wide context: The SMART-Seq v4 Ultra Low Input method served to prepare the low-cell-number fractions. Findings of the study overall: Weaker, the secondary response peaked sooner, at day 5 versus 15. Clonotypes appearing in both CD4 and CD8 compartments existed, and their share was small.

UMIs and a universal primer site were added when TCR cDNA was made by 5'RACE template switching. TCRdb fed the 5' RACE reads into MiXCR, producing one record per CDR3 protein. The profile shows approximately 600,000 distinct CDR3 sequences, 10% to 15% of them singletons. The chain employs TRBV4-3 and TRBJ2-7; D is ambiguous. The TCR was taken from a man aged 25-45 years who received the YFV17D yellow fever vaccine. The source material was PBMCs, sampled on the day of the yellow fever booster vaccination. CDR3 protein: CASSHGLLASEQYF. The CDR3 coding sequence is TGCGCCAGCAGCCACGGCCTCCTGGCTAGCGAGCAGTACTTC.